Listed here are 4 T cell receptor beta chains from one sample, sequenced in a study of blood T cell repertoires in COVID-19. Assay used: immunoSEQ multiplex PCR; TCRdb lists only in-frame clones, some missing. This sample has roughly 280,000 clones; around 90% occur once, and the top ten carry under 2.5%. The sample comprised peripheral blood. The source of these receptors is a man in his fifties with acute or convalescent COVID-19.

This sequence joins TRBV30 and TRBJ1-2; 7 bases line up with TRBD1. Germline loops: CDR1 GTSNPN, CDR2 SVGIG (reference sequence). The length of the CDR3 is 14 residues. Germline trimming cut 3 bases from V and 5 bases from J; bases unmatched to any gene: 9. The DNA of the CDR3 is TGTGCCTGGAGCCCGAGACAGGGAACTTATGGCTACACCTTC. This codes for CAWSPRQGTYGYTF. Complete variable domain (other parts from reference TRBV30 and TRBJ1-2): SQTIHQWPATLVQPVGSPLSLECTVEGTSNPNLYWYRQAAGRGLQLLFYSVGIGQISSEVPQNLSASRPQDRQFILSSKKLLLSDSGFYLCAWSPRQGTYGYTFGSGTRLTVV.

The CDR3 sequence is CASSAHIQGAYGYTF. Here the CDR3 DNA reads TGTGCCAGCAGCGCGCACATACAGGGGGCCTATGGCTACACCTTC. V gene TRBV25-1 combines with J gene TRBJ1-2; 9 bases align to TRBD1. Per the germline V gene, CDR1 is MGHDK and CDR2 is SYGVNS. Trimming cost V 6 bases and J 4 bases; bases outside gene matches: 9. The CDR3 spans 15 residues.

The chain carries TRBV3-1 (or the pseudogene TRBV3-2) and TRBJ1-1; D not resolved. The CDR3 spans 13 residues. Trimming left V 1 base short and J 2 bases short, with 5 bases between. Germline CDR1 is LGHDT and CDR2 is YNNKEL (reference sequence). The CDR3 sequence: CASSQGINTEAFF. The CDR3 DNA sequence: TGTGCCAGCAGCCAAGGTATTAACACTGAAGCTTTCTTT.

This rearrangement joins TRBV24-1 to TRBJ1-5; D gene uncertain. Trimming cost V 4 bases and J 3 bases, with 9 bases left between them. Germline CDR1 reads KGHDR; CDR2 reads SFDVKD. This CDR3 is built from 14 residues. The CDR3 region is CATSEGSFNQPQHF. CDR3 DNA: TGTGCCACCAGTGAAGGGAGTTTCAATCAGCCCCAGCATTTT.